This TCR beta chain was captured by sequencing in a study of cytomegalovirus exposure and HLA in healthy donors. Study-level findings and limits: Using the classifier, cytomegalovirus status was reportedly diagnosed with high specificity and sensitivity. A cluster of highly shared sequence variants was likely a sequencing artifact.

This clone has a handful of counts. Its target is unknown. PCR used 60 Vbeta primers and 13 Jbeta primers. Using immunoSEQ multiplex PCR, the repertoire was profiled, and TCRdb retains in-frame clones only, with some absent. The sample has approximately 110,000 clones, more than 60% seen once; the top ten hold under 15%. Material for sequencing was PBMCs. The origin of this receptor is a woman between 55 and 75 years old in good health and CMV-seropositive.

The CDR3 nucleotides read TGTGCCAGCAGCTTGAGGAACACCATATATTTT. It encodes CASSLRNTIYF. This rearrangement joins TRBV7-9 to TRBJ1-3; D is undetermined. Germline V lookup: CDR1 SEHNR, CDR2 FQNEAQ (reference sequence). This CDR3 has 11 residues. Trimming removed 3 bases from V and 7 bases from J, with 4 bases in between. Drawing the rest from reference TRBV7-9 and TRBJ1-3, the complete variable domain is DTGVSQNPRHKITKRGQNVTFRCDPISEHNRLYWYRQTLGQGPEFLTYFQNEAQLEKSRLLSDRFSAERPKGSFSTLEIQRTEQGDSAMYLCASSLRNTIYFGEGSWLTVV.